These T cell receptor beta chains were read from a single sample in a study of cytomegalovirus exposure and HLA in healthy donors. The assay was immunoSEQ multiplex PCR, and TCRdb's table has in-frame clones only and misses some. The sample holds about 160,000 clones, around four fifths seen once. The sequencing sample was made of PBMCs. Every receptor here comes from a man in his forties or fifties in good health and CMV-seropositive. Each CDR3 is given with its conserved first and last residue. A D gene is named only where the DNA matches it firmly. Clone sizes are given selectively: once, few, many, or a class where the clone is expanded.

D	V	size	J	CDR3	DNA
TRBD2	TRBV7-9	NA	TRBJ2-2	CASSSDTGAGGELFF	TGTGCCAGCAGCTCCGATACTGGAGCGGGAGGGGAGCTGTTTTTT
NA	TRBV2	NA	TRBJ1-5	CASSTYSNQPQHF	TGTGCCAGCAGTACATATAGCAATCAGCCCCAGCATTTT
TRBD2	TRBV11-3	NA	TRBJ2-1	CASSLGGAEQFF	TGTGCCAGCAGCTTGGGAGGGGCTGAGCAGTTCTTC
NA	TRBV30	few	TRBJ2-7	CAWSDRYSYEQYF	TGTGCCTGGAGTGACAGGTACTCCTACGAGCAGTACTTC
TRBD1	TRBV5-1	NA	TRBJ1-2	CASSMGTGLYGYTF	TGCGCCAGCAGCATGGGGACAGGCTTATATGGCTACACCTTC
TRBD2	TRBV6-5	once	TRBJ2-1	CASSYGTGGSYEQFF	TGTGCCAGCAGTTACGGGACGGGAGGATCGTATGAGCAGTTCTTC
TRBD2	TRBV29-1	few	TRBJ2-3	CSVKGSGLAGLSTDTQYF	TGCAGCGTTAAGGGGTCTGGGCTAGCGGGCCTAAGCACAGATACGCAGTATTTT
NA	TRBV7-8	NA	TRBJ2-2	CASSFPRQSSLGTGELFF	TGTGCCAGCAGCTTCCCCAGACAGTCCTCCTTGGGGACCGGGGAGCTGTTTTTT
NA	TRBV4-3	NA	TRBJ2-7	CASSQDLRRGYEQYF	TGCGCCAGCAGCCAAGATCTCCGGAGGGGCTACGAGCAGTACTTC
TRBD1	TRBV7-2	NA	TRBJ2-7	CASSTRQGGEQYF	TGTGCCAGCAGCACCCGACAGGGGGGCGAGCAGTACTTC
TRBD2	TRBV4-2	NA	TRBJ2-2	CASSRTTWGAGANTGELFF	TGTGCCAGCAGCCGCACGACATGGGGAGCGGGAGCGAACACCGGGGAGCTGTTTTTT
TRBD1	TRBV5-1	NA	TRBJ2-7	CASSLGTGTGEQYF	TGCGCCAGCAGCTTAGGGACAGGGACGGGCGAGCAGTACTTC
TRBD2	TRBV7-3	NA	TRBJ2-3	CASSQGTSADTQYF	TGTGCCAGCAGCCAAGGGACTAGCGCAGATACGCAGTATTTT
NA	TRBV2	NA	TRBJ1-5	CASSEGGGNQPQHF	TGTGCCAGCAGCGAAGGGGGAGGCAATCAGCCCCAGCATTTT
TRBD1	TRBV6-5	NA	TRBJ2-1	CASSQGQGLNNEQFF	TGTGCCAGCAGCCAAGGACAGGGCCTCAACAATGAGCAGTTCTTC
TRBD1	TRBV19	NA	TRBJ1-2	CASSPTGQDYGYTF	TGTGCCAGTAGTCCTACGGGACAGGACTATGGCTACACCTTC
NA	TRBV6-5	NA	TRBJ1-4	CASSIRGGKLFF	TGTGCCAGCAGCATTAGGGGAGGAAAACTGTTTTTT
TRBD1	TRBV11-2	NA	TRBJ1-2	CASSLRHRGLAGYTF	TGTGCCAGCAGCTTACGCCACAGGGGTCTGGCCGGCTACACCTTC
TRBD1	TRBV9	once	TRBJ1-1	CASSSTGGTEAFF	TGTGCCAGCAGCTCGACAGGGGGGACTGAAGCTTTCTTT
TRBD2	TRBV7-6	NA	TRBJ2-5	CASSYIGGVSETQYF	TGTGCCAGCAGCTACATCGGGGGGGTCTCGGAGACCCAGTACTTC
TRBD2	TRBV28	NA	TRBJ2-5	CASGGLAGIQETQYF	TGTGCCAGTGGGGGGCTAGCGGGGATCCAAGAGACCCAGTACTTC
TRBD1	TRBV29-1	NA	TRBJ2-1	CSVEGTGGYNEQFF	TGCAGCGTTGAGGGGACAGGGGGTTACAATGAGCAGTTCTTC
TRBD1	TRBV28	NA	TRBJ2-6	CASSLQGAEASGANVLTF	TGTGCCAGCAGTTTACAGGGGGCCGAGGCCTCTGGGGCCAACGTCCTGACTTTC
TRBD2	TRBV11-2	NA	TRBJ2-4	CASSLAAGGVDIQYF	TGTGCCAGCAGCTTAGCCGCGGGGGGGGTCGACATTCAGTACTTC
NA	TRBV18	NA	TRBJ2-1	CASSPNSGGYNEQFF	TGTGCCAGCTCACCAAATTCAGGAGGCTACAATGAGCAGTTCTTC
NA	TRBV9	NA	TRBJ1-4	CASSVAAGVEKLFF	TGTGCCAGCAGCGTAGCGGCAGGGGTCGAAAAACTGTTTTTT
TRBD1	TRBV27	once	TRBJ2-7	CASSQGTGLSSYEQYF	TGTGCCAGCAGTCAAGGGACAGGGCTCTCTTCCTACGAGCAGTACTTC
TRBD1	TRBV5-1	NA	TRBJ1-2	CASSATGDGYTF	TGCGCCAGCAGCGCCACAGGGGATGGCTACACCTTC
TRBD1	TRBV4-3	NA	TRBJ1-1	CASSQGQGLEAFF	TGCGCCAGCAGCCAAGGACAGGGGCTGGAAGCTTTCTTT
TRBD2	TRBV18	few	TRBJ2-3	CASSRERGGLGGTDTQYF	TGTGCCAGCTCACGCGAGCGGGGGGGCCTAGGTGGCACAGATACGCAGTATTTT
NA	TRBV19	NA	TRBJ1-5	CASSTTEYQPQHF	TGTGCCAGTAGTACGACAGAATATCAGCCCCAGCATTTT
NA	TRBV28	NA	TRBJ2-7	CASSPTRLYEQYF	TGTGCCAGCAGTCCCACCCGACTCTACGAGCAGTACTTC
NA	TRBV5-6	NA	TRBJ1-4	CASSSISATNEKLFF	TGTGCCAGCAGCTCCATCAGCGCTACTAATGAAAAACTGTTTTTT
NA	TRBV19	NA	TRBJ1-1	CASSIDGGTEAFF	TGTGCCAGTAGTATAGATGGAGGGACTGAAGCTTTCTTT
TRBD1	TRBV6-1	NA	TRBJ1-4	CASSGDRSSTNEKLFF	TGTGCCAGCAGTGGGGACAGGTCATCGACTAATGAAAAACTGTTTTTT
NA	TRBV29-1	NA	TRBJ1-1	CSETTPLTSTEAFF	TGCAGCGAAACGACACCCCTGACGTCCACTGAAGCTTTCTTT
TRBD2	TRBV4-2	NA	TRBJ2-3	CASSQGLAGGSSDTQYF	TGTGCCAGCAGCCAAGGGCTAGCGGGGGGGAGTTCAGATACGCAGTATTTT
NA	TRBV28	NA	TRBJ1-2	CASRIPGTFGAYGYTF	TGTGCCAGCAGGATCCCCGGGACATTTGGGGCCTATGGCTACACCTTC
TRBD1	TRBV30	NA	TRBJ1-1	CAWKVQGGTEAFF	TGTGCCTGGAAAGTACAGGGGGGAACTGAAGCTTTCTTT
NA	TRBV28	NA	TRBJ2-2	CASSSKGVQDTGELFF	TGTGCCAGCAGCTCAAAGGGGGTTCAGGACACCGGGGAGCTGTTTTTT
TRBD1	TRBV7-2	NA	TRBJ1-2	CASSDRVYGYTF	TGTGCCAGCAGCGACAGGGTCTATGGCTACACCTTC
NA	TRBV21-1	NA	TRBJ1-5	CASSKTGPRKGIWPQHF	TGTGCCAGCAGCAAAACAGGGCCAAGGAAGGGGATCTGGCCCCAGCATTTT
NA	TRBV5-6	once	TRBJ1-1	CASTDYGGAGTEAFF	TGTGCCAGCACCGATTATGGGGGCGCGGGCACTGAAGCTTTCTTT
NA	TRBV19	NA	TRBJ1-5	CASARGPGTAQYQPQHF	TGTGCCAGTGCCCGCGGGCCGGGCACAGCACAGTATCAGCCCCAGCATTTT
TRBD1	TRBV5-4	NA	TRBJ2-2	CASSLVQGGTGELFF	TGTGCCAGCAGCTTGGTACAGGGGGGCACCGGGGAGCTGTTTTTT
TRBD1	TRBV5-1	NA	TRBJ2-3	CASSGTADTQYF	TGCGCCAGCAGCGGGACAGCAGATACGCAGTATTTT
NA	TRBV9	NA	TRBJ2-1	CASSVLGSAVYNEQFF	TGTGCCAGCAGCGTTCTAGGTAGCGCCGTCTACAATGAGCAGTTCTTC